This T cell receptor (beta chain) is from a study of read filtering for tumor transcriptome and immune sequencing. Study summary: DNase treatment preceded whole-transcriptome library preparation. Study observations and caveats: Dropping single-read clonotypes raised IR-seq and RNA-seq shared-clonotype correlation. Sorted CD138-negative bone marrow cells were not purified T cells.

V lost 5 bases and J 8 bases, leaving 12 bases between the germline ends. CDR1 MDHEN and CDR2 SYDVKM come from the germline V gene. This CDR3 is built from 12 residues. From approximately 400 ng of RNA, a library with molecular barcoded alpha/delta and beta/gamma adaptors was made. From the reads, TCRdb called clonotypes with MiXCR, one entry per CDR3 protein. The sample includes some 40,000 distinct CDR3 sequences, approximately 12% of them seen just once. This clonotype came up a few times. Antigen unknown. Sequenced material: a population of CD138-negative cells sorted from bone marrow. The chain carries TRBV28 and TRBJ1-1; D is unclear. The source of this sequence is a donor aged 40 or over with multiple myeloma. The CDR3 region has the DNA TGTGCCAGCAGTCCACGTTGGATGGAAGCTTTCTTT. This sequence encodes CASSPRWMEAFF. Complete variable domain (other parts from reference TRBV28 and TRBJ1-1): DVKVTQSSRYLVKRTGEKVFLECVQDMDHENMFWYRQDPGLGLRLIYFSYDVKMKEKGDIPEGYSVSREKKERFSLILESASTNQTSMYLCASSPRWMEAFFGQGTRLTVV.